The clone carrying this T cell receptor beta chain was seen at least ten times. Its antigen is as yet unknown. The germline V gene encodes CDR1 SQVTM and CDR2 ANQGSEA. CDR3 length: 14 residues. The V gene lost 4 bases and the J gene lost 1 base, with 14 bases spanning the gap. This specimen comes from a study of early T cells in non-severe SARS-CoV-2 infection. In the study overall: Sequencing of unsorted whole blood was done on bulk RNA, leaving chains unpaired. General study points: Comparison of clonotypes with VDJdb favored anti-spike CD8 responses while missing private and CD4 specificities.

Individually, cDNA molecules had unique molecular identifiers attached to them. From the 5' RACE reads, TCRdb called clonotypes with MiXCR, one entry per CDR3 protein. The sample yields approximately 23,000 distinct CDR3 sequences, about 4.6% seen once. Sequenced input: whole blood. The chain has TRBV29-1 and TRBJ2-7, with D possibly called TRBD1 or TRBD2 (6 bases each). The receptor's source is an adult who was a healthcare worker with PCR-confirmed SARS-CoV-2 infection or an uninfected control (not recorded which). The CDR3 DNA follows: TGCAGCGTTGTTGGGGGGCGCCGGTCCTACGAGCAGTACTTC. Amino acids: CSVVGGRRSYEQYF.